Described below is a single TCR beta chain sequence and its context. Antigen specificity is unknown. This specimen comes from a study of cytomegalovirus exposure and HLA in healthy donors. The study, taken as a whole, reports: In a later analysis, HLA-associated beta chains showed higher expansion and lower generation probabilities than comparable chains. Beyond CMV serostatus, there was no information to go on about immune exposure. One later analysis reportedly identified an Asian-associated ancestry cluster that showed fewer N-insertions than the roughly 640-donor mean.

Participants comprised healthy donors of bone marrow. This PCR relied on a set of 60 Vbeta primers and 13 Jbeta primers. Repertoires were generated with immunoSEQ multiplex PCR, while TCRdb's copy carries only in-frame clones and drops some. The sample carries approximately 150,000 clones, around 67% recorded once. Germline CDR1 SGHTA, CDR2 FQGTGA. V lost 2 bases, J lost 7 bases, and 4 bases stayed unmatched. The length of the CDR3 is 15 residues. Source material: PBMCs. This clonotype originated in a woman aged 18-35 years in good health and CMV-seronegative. This sequence joins TRBV7-3 and TRBJ2-2; 10 nucleotides align to TRBD2. As DNA, the CDR3 is TGTGCCAGCAGCTTACAGCGGGGGGGCGGCGGGGAGCTGTTTTTT. This translates into CASSLQRGGGGELFF. Combining the CDR3 with reference TRBV7-3 and TRBJ2-2 gives the whole variable domain GAGVSQTPSNKVTEKGKYVELRCDPISGHTALYWYRQSLGQGPEFLIYFQGTGAADDSGLPNDRFFAVRPEGSVSTLKIQRTERGDSAVYLCASSLQRGGGGELFFGEGSRLTVL.